This T cell receptor (beta chain) stems from a study of response to subunit inactivated influenza vaccine. Overall study results and limits: Only a handful of new T cells, the authors suggested, are recruited with each seasonal influenza vaccination.

The germline CDR1 and CDR2 sequences are SGHTA and FQGNSA. CDR3 size: 15 residues. Unmatched junction bases numbered 7, after V lost 5 bases and J lost 3 bases. MiXCR, applied by TCRdb to the RT-PCR reads, yields one record per CDR3 protein. The sample contains about 520,000 distinct CDR3 sequences, roughly 11% of which appear only once. As for this clonotype: Its antigen is still unknown.

Sequences were derived from PBMCs from blood, sampled roughly 47 days after vaccination. V gene TRBV7-2 combines with J gene TRBJ2-7, with 10 bases that match TRBD1. This receptor was identified in a man aged 45 to 65 who received an inactivated influenza vaccine. The DNA of the CDR3 is TGTGCCAGCAGCCGTCGGACAGGGGGTTACTACGAGCAGTACTTC. It specifies CASSRRTGGYYEQYF. The full variable domain, in which reference TRBV7-2 and TRBJ2-7 provide the parts outside the CDR3, is GAGVSQSPSNKVTEKGKDVELRCDPISGHTALYWYRQSLGQGLEFLIYFQGNSAPDKSGLPSDRFSAERTGGSVSTLTIQRTQQEDSAVYLCASSRRTGGYYEQYFGPGTRLTVT.